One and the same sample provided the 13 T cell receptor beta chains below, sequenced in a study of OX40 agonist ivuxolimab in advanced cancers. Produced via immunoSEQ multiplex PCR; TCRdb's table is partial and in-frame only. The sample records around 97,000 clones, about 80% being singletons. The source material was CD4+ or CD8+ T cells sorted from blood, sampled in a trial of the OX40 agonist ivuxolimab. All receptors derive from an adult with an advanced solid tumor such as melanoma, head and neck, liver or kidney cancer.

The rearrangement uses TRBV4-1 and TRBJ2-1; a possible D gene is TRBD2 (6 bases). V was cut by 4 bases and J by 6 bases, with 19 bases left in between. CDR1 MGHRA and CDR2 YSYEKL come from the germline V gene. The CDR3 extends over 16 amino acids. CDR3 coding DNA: TGCGCCAGCAGCCCGCGGGGCCTAGCCTATGGCAATGAGCAGTTCTTC. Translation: CASSPRGLAYGNEQFF.

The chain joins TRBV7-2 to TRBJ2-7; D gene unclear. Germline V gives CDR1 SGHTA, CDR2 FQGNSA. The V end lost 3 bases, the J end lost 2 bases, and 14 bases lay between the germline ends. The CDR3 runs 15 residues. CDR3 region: CASSFLASPAYEQYF. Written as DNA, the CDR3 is TGTGCCAGCAGCTTCCTGGCATCCCCCGCCTACGAGCAGTACTTC.

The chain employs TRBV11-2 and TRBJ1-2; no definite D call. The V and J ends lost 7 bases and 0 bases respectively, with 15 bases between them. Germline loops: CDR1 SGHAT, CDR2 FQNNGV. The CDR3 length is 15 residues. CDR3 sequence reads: CASTLEFSTNYGYTF. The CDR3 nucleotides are TGTGCCAGCACTCTGGAGTTCTCCACTAACTATGGCTACACCTTC.

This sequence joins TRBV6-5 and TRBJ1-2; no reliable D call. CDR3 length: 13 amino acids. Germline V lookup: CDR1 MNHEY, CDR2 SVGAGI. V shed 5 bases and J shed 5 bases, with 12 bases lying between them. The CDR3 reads CASSATEIYGYTF. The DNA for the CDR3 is TGTGCCAGCAGTGCCACAGAGATATATGGCTACACCTTC.

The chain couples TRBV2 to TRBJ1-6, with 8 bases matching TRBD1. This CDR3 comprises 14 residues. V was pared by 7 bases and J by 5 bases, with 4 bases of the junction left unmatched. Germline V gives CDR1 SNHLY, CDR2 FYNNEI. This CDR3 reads CASIGTGNNSPLHF. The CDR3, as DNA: TGTGCCAGCATCGGGACAGGCAATAATTCACCCCTCCACTTT.

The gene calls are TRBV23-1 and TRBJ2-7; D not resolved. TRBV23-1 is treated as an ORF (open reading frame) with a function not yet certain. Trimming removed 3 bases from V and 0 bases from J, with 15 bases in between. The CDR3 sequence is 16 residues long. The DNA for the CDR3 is TGCGCCAGCAGTCATCCCTCTCTCTCGAGCTCCTACGAGCAGTACTTC. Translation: CASSHPSLSSSYEQYF.

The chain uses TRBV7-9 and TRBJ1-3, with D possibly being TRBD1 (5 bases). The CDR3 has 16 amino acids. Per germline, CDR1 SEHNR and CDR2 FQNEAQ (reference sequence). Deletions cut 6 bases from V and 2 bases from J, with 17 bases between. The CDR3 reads CASSSTGTAPGNTIYF. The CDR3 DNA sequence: TGTGCCAGCAGTTCTACAGGTACTGCACCTGGAAACACCATATATTTT.

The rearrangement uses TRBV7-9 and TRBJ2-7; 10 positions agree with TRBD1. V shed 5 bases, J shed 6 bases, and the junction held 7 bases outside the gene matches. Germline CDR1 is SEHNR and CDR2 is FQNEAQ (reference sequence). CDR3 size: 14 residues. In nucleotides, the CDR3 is TGTGCCAGCAGCATCCGACAGGGGGCAAGCGAGCAGTACTTC. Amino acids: CASSIRQGASEQYF. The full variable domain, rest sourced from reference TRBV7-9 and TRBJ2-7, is DTGVSQNPRHKITKRGQNVTFRCDPISEHNRLYWYRQTLGQGPEFLTYFQNEAQLEKSRLLSDRFSAERPKGSFSTLEIQRTEQGDSAMYLCASSIRQGASEQYFGPGTRLTVT.

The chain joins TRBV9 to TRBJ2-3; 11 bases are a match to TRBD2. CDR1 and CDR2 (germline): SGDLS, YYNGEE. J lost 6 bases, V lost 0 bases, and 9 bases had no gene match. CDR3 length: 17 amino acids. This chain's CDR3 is CASSVASSGGTTDTQYF. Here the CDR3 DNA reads TGTGCCAGCAGCGTAGCTTCTAGCGGGGGGACTACGGATACGCAGTATTTT.

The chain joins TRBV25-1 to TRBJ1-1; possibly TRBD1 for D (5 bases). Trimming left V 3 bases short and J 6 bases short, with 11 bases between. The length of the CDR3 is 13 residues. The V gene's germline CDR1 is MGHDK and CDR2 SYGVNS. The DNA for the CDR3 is TGTGCCAGCAGTGATTGGGGGGTCGCTGAAGCTTTCTTT. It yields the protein CASSDWGVAEAFF.

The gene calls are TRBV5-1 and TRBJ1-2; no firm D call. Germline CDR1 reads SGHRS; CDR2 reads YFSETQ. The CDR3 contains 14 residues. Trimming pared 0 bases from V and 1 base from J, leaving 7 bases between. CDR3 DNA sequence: TGCGCCAGCAGCTTGGAAGGGTTTAACTATGGCTACACCTTC. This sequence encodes CASSLEGFNYGYTF.

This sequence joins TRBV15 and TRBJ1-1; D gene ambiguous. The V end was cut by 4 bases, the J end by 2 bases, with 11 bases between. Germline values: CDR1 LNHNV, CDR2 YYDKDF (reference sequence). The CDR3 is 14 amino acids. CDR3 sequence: CATSKGSYNTEAFF. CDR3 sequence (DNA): TGTGCCACCAGCAAAGGGTCCTACAACACTGAAGCTTTCTTT.

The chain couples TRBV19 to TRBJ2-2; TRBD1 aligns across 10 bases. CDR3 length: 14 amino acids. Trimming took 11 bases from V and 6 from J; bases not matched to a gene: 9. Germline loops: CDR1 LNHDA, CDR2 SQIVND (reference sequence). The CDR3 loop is CASLPGTGAGELFF. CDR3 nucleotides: TGTGCCTCACTACCCGGGACAGGGGCCGGGGAGCTGTTTTTT.